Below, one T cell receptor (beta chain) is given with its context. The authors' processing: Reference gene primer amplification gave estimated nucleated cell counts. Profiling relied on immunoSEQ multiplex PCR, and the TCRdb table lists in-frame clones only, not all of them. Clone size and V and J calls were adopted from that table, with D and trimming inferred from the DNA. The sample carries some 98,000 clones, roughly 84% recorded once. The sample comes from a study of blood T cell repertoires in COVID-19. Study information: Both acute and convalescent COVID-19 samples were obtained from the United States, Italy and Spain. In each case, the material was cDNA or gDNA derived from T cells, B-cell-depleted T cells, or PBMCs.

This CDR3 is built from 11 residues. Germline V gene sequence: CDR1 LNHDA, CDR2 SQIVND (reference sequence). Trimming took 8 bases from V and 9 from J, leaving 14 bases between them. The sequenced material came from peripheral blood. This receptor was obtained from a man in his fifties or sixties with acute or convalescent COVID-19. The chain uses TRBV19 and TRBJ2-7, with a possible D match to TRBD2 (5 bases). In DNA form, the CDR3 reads TGTGCCAGTCCGCCCGGGGTATCGCAGTACGTC. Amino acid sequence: CASPPGVSQYV.